These 3 T cell receptor beta chains share one sample of origin, sequenced in a study of T cells expressing NK-cell markers. TCRdb re-called the 5' RACE reads; every CDR3 protein appears as one record, without DNA. The sample has 350,000 to 450,000 distinct CDR3 sequences. The sequencing sample was made of blood T cells: a sorted CD56 or NKG2C T cell subset, CD4+ or CD8+ T cells, or bulk PBMC T cells (not recorded which). The receptors stem from a man aged 18 to 70 in good health.

The chain employs TRBV7-9 and TRBJ2-1. Germline-derived CDR1 and CDR2 are SEHNR and FQNEAQ (reference sequence). This CDR3 comprises 17 residues. The CDR3 sequence: CASSLVFQRSSYNEQFF. The complete variable domain, with remaining parts taken from reference TRBV7-9 and TRBJ2-1, reads DTGVSQNPRHKITKRGQNVTFRCDPISEHNRLYWYRQTLGQGPEFLTYFQNEAQLEKSRLLSDRFSAERPKGSFSTLEIQRTEQGDSAMYLCASSLVFQRSSYNEQFFGPGTRLTVL.

The gene calls are TRBV15 and TRBJ2-5; checking the TCRdb D call of TRBD1 is not possible without DNA. The CDR3 sequence is 14 residues long. Germline V gives CDR1 LNHNV, CDR2 YYDKDF (reference sequence). The CDR3 loop is CATRVKGTHETQYF. Combining the CDR3 with reference TRBV15 and TRBJ2-5 gives the whole variable domain DAMVIQNPRYQVTQFGKPVTLSCSQTLNHNVMYWYQQKSSQAPKLLFHYYDKDFNNEADTPDNFQSRRPNTSFCFLDIRSPGLGDTAMYLCATRVKGTHETQYFGPGTRLLVL.

This sequence joins TRBV25-1 and TRBJ2-6; TCRdb's assignment of TRBD1 cannot be checked, as there is no DNA. Germline CDR1 and CDR2: MGHDK and SYGVNS. The CDR3 length is 19 residues. The CDR3 sequence is CASIPSPGQGISGANVLTF.